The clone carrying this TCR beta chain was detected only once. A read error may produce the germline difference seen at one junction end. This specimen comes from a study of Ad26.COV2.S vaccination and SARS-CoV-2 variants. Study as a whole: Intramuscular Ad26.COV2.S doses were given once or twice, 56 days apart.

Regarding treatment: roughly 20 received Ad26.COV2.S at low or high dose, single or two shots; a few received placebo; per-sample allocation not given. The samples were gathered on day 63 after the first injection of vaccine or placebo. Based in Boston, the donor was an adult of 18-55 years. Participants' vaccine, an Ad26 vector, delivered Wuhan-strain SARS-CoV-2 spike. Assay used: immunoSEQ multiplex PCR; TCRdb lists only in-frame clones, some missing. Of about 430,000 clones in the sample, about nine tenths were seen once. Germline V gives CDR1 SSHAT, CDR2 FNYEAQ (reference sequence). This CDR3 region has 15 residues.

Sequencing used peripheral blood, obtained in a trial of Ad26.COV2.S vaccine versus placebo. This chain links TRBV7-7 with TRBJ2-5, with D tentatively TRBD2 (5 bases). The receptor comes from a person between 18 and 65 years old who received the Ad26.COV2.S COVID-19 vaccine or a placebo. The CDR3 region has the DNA TGTGCTAGCAGCTCCCACTTAGCGAGGGCAGAGACCCAGTACTTC. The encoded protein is CASSSHLARAETQYF.